These 5 T cell receptor beta chains were all obtained from the same sample, sequenced in a study of blood T cell repertoires in COVID-19. Libraries were prepared by immunoSEQ multiplex PCR; TCRdb keeps only in-frame clonotypes and omits some of them. This sample yields about 40,000 clones, of which roughly 77% are seen a single time; 42% belongs to the top ten. Sequenced sample: peripheral blood. Receptors originate from a human donor in a cohort sampled during active or convalescent COVID-19. The donor label of this sample is uncertain.

The genes are TRBV6-5 and TRBJ1-5; D not certain. Germline V gene data show CDR1 as MNHEY and CDR2 as SVGAGI. This CDR3 is 15 amino acids long. The germline V and J ends were trimmed by 0 bases and 1 base, with 7 bases remaining between them. The DNA for the CDR3 is TGTGCCAGCAGTTACTCTCTACAGAGCAATCAGCCCCAGCATTTT. This encodes CASSYSLQSNQPQHF.

The chain couples TRBV28 to TRBJ2-7, with TRBD2 matching over 9 bases. CDR1 and CDR2 from the germline V gene are MDHEN and SYDVKM. The J segment lost 0 bases and the V segment lost 2 bases, leaving 2 bases of the junction unmatched. CDR3 length equals 15 residues. The CDR3 spells CASSLTSGPSYEQYF. CDR3 nucleotide sequence: TGTGCCAGCAGTTTAACTAGCGGGCCCTCCTACGAGCAGTACTTC. The whole variable domain, remainder taken from reference TRBV28 and TRBJ2-7, is DVKVTQSSRYLVKRTGEKVFLECVQDMDHENMFWYRQDPGLGLRLIYFSYDVKMKEKGDIPEGYSVSREKKERFSLILESASTNQTSMYLCASSLTSGPSYEQYFGPGTRLTVT.

V and J are TRBV18 and TRBJ2-7; 7 nucleotides line up with TRBD1. V shed 2 bases, J shed 3 bases, and the junction held 4 bases outside the gene matches. This CDR3 region has 14 residues. Germline CDR1 reads KGHSH; CDR2 reads LQKENI. The chain's CDR3 is CASSPETGFYEQYF. DNA for the CDR3: TGTGCCAGCTCACCAGAGACAGGGTTCTACGAGCAGTACTTC.

The genes are TRBV19 and TRBJ1-1; TRBD1 might be the D (5 bases). CDR1 is LNHDA and CDR2 is SQIVND in the germline V gene (reference sequence). Trimming pared 5 bases from V and 0 bases from J, leaving 13 bases between. The CDR3 spans 15 residues. The DNA of the CDR3 is TGTGCCAGTAGTTCTTGGGGGGGTATGAACACTGAAGCTTTCTTT. As protein: CASSSWGGMNTEAFF.

The gene calls are TRBV30 and TRBJ1-6, with 8 positions matching TRBD1. The length of the CDR3 is 12 residues. The V segment lost 8 bases and the J segment 7 bases; nucleotides outside the gene matches: 4. The germline CDR1 and CDR2 sequences are GTSNPN and SVGIG (reference sequence). The CDR3 sequence: CAGDRGNSPLHF. Here the CDR3 DNA reads TGTGCCGGCGACAGGGGCAATTCACCCCTCCACTTT.